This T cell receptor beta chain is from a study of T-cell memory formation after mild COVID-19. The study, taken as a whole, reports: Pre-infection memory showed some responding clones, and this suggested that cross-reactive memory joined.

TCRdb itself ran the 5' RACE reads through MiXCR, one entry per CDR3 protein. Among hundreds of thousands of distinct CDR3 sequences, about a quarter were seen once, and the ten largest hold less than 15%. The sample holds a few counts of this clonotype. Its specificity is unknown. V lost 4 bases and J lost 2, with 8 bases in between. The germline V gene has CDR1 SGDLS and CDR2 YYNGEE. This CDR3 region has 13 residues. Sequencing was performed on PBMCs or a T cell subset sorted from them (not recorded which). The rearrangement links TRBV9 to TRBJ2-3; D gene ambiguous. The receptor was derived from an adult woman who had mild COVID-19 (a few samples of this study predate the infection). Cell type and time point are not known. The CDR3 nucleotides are TGTGCCAGCAGCCCCCAACTCACAGATACGCAGTATTTT. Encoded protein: CASSPQLTDTQYF.